Listed below are T cell receptor beta chains from one sample, sequenced in a study of blood T cell repertoires in COVID-19. Some clones are missing from TCRdb's copy, which holds only in-frame ones; the method was immunoSEQ multiplex PCR. The sample has about 280,000 clones; about 89% are singletons. Sequencing was carried out using peripheral blood. These TCRs come from a man between 40 and 49 years old with active or convalescent COVID-19. Each CDR3 is given with its conserved first and last residue. The D gene is left open where the match is weak. Expanded clones get a size class; other rows say once, few or many, or leave the size out.

D gene	V gene	clone size	J gene	CDR3 DNA	CDR3 protein
-	TRBV15	-	TRBJ1-3	TGTGCCACCAGCAGTCGGCTAGGGGCTGGAAACACCATATATTTT	CATSSRLGAGNTIYF
TRBD2	TRBV27	-	TRBJ2-3	TGTGCCAGCAGTGAGGACTACCCGGGACTAGCGTCAGATACGCAGTATTTT	CASSEDYPGLASDTQYF
TRBD1	TRBV9	-	TRBJ1-6	TGTGCCAGCAGCGCACAGGGGGCTGGGGATTCACCCCTCCACTTT	CASSAQGAGDSPLHF
TRBD1	TRBV6-5	-	TRBJ2-7	TGTGCCAGCAGCCCGGGACAGGTGTCCTACGAGCAGTACTTC	CASSPGQVSYEQYF
-	TRBV18	-	TRBJ1-1	TGTGCCAGCTCACAAACGGACAGCGAAGCTTTCTTT	CASSQTDSEAFF
-	TRBV5-4	-	TRBJ2-7	TGTGCCAGCAGCTTCGCCGGGTCCTACGAGCAGTACTTC	CASSFAGSYEQYF
-	TRBV19	-	TRBJ1-2	TGTGCCTGCGGGGAGGGCTATGGCTACACCTTC	CACGEGYGYTF
TRBD1	TRBV7-9	few	TRBJ2-5	TGTGCCAGCAGCTCCCAGACAGGGGGCGGGGAGACCCAGTACTTC	CASSSQTGGGETQYF
-	TRBV11-3	-	TRBJ2-1	TGTGCCAGCAGCTTAGATCTTACATTTACCTACAATGAGCAGTTCTTC	CASSLDLTFTYNEQFF
TRBD2	TRBV9	-	TRBJ2-3	TGTGCCAGCAGCGTAGGTCCGGGGGGGCGGACAGATACGCAGTATTTT	CASSVGPGGRTDTQYF
TRBD2	TRBV5-1	-	TRBJ2-5	TGCGCCAGCAGCTTGGTTGGGACTAGCGAGGAGACCCAGTACTTC	CASSLVGTSEETQYF
TRBD2	TRBV7-6	-	TRBJ2-1	TGTGCCAGCAGCTTGGGGGGGACTAGGGCCAATGAGCAGTTCTTC	CASSLGGTRANEQFF
-	TRBV12-1	-	TRBJ1-5	TGTGCCAGCAGGGATGCGGGGGGAATTTCTAGCAATCAGCCCCAGCATTTT	CASRDAGGISSNQPQHF
TRBD1	TRBV4-1	-	TRBJ1-6	TGCGCCAGCAGCCAAAGACAGGGAGAGTTTGCACCCCTCCACTTT	CASSQRQGEFAPLHF
TRBD2	TRBV2	once	TRBJ2-3	TGTGCCAGCAGTGAGCGGGGGGGCCAGACAGATACGCAGTATTTT	CASSERGGQTDTQYF
TRBD2	TRBV7-2	-	TRBJ2-5	TGTGCCAGCAGCCCGGGACTAGCGGGGGGGCGAGAGACCCAGTACTTC	CASSPGLAGGRETQYF
-	TRBV13	-	TRBJ1-3	TGTGCCAGCGGAAGGGACTTTGGAAACACCATATATTTT	CASGRDFGNTIYF
-	TRBV7-6	-	TRBJ1-1	TGTGCCAGCAGCTTACGAAGAGGCACTGAAGCTTTCTTT	CASSLRRGTEAFF
-	TRBV27	-	TRBJ2-7	TGTGCCAGCAGTCCTTTCCGTGGCCCCTACGAGCAGTACTTC	CASSPFRGPYEQYF
TRBD1	TRBV24-1	-	TRBJ2-1	TGTGCCACCAGTGATTTTAGGGACAGGCACAATGAGCAGTTCTTC	CATSDFRDRHNEQFF
-	TRBV7-6	-	TRBJ2-7	TGTGCCAGCAGCGCAGAACCGGGTGCCTACGAGCAGTACTTC	CASSAEPGAYEQYF
-	TRBV10-3	-	TRBJ2-1	TGTGCCATCAGGGGGGACTTTCCGGGTGAGCAGTTCTTC	CAIRGDFPGEQFF
-	TRBV19	-	TRBJ2-3	TGTGCCAGTAGTCTCCAGACTGGGGGGAATACGCAGTATTTT	CASSLQTGGNTQYF
TRBD1	TRBV19	-	TRBJ1-6	TGTGCCAGTAGTACCGGGACAGGGGCCGTGTCACCCCTCCACTTT	CASSTGTGAVSPLHF
TRBD1	TRBV19	-	TRBJ2-1	TGTGCCAGTAGTTCCGATCGGACAGGGAGATTCGATGAGCAGTTCTTC	CASSSDRTGRFDEQFF
-	TRBV14	-	TRBJ2-7	TGTGCCAGCAGCCAAGGTGTAGGGAGGCACGAGCAGTACTTC	CASSQGVGRHEQYF
TRBD1	TRBV11-1	few	TRBJ2-7	TGTGCCAGCAGCTTAGAGCAGGGGGCGGATTACGAGCAGTACTTC	CASSLEQGADYEQYF
TRBD2	TRBV5-1	-	TRBJ2-3	TGCGCCAGCAGCTTGGTTAGTAGCGGGAGTGGCACAGATACGCAGTATTTT	CASSLVSSGSGTDTQYF
-	TRBV6-5	-	TRBJ1-3	TGTGCCAGCAGATCCACCCGCGACACCATATATTTT	CASRSTRDTIYF
-	TRBV4-1	-	TRBJ2-4	TGCGCCAGCAGCCAAGAAGGAGGGACCAAAAACATTCAGTACTTC	CASSQEGGTKNIQYF
-	TRBV6-5	-	TRBJ1-1	TGTGCCAGCAGGGGTCAGGGGTATTGGAACACTGAAGCTTTCTTT	CASRGQGYWNTEAFF
-	TRBV18	-	TRBJ1-2	TGTGCCAGCTCACCACGGGGACAACTAGGAAACTATGGCTACACCTTC	CASSPRGQLGNYGYTF
TRBD1	TRBV28	-	TRBJ2-7	TGTGCCAGCAGCACGACAGGGAAGCACGAGCAGTACTTC	CASSTTGKHEQYF
-	TRBV7-3	-	TRBJ1-3	TGTGCCAGCAGAACGATACATTCTTCCGACACCATATATTTT	CASRTIHSSDTIYF
TRBD1	TRBV6-6	-	TRBJ1-4	TGTGCCAGCAGACAGGACAGGGGTCGGGAAAAACTGTTTTTT	CASRQDRGREKLFF
-	TRBV5-1	-	TRBJ1-2	TGCGCCAGCAGCGCCTTTGGCGCGACAGGAGACTATGGCTACACCTTC	CASSAFGATGDYGYTF
TRBD1	TRBV6-5	-	TRBJ2-1	TGTGCCAGCAGTTCACCCTGGACAGGGGGGAACAATGAGCAGTTCTTC	CASSSPWTGGNNEQFF
-	TRBV6-5	-	TRBJ1-2	TGTGCCAGCAGCCGACAGACTGGCTATGGCTACACCTTC	CASSRQTGYGYTF
TRBD2	TRBV9	-	TRBJ2-7	TGTGCCAGCAGCGTGGGGACTAGCGGCTCCTACGAGCAGTACTTC	CASSVGTSGSYEQYF
-	TRBV2	-	TRBJ1-4	TGTGCCAGCAGTGGAAGTTTGCAGGGCAAACTGTTTTTT	CASSGSLQGKLFF